This is a list of T cell receptor beta chains from one sample in a study of T cells in localized non-small cell lung cancer. Some clones are missing from TCRdb's copy, which holds only in-frame ones; the method was immunoSEQ multiplex PCR. The sample consists of some 2,500 clones, more than 30% of them appearing once. Sequencing used lung tumor tissue, obtained before any cancer treatment. Receptor source: a male donor at least 60 years old with stage I squamous cell lung carcinoma. Both conserved end residues are part of each CDR3.

15	TRBV18	TRBJ1-2	CASSPLQGENYGYTF
14	TRBV11-3	TRBJ2-7	CASSLPLRDNEQYF
13	TRBV9	TRBJ1-6	CASSVGANSPLHF
14	TRBV10-2	TRBJ2-1	CASSVDGDYNEQFF
15	TRBV18	TRBJ1-4	CASSPPGAPNEKLFF
16	TRBV30	TRBJ2-3	CAWSQGLAGGADTQYF
13	TRBV9	TRBJ1-1	CASSVVAGSEAFF
14	TRBV25-1	TRBJ1-1	CASAAWVGNTEAFF
14	TRBV11-3	TRBJ2-7	CASSWQPGSYEQYF
14	TRBV5-1	TRBJ2-3	CASSFQTPTDTQYF
15	TRBV19	TRBJ2-1	CASTTQGATHNEQFF
13	TRBV6-8	TRBJ1-2	CASSYVGEEGYTF
18	TRBV18	TRBJ1-6	CASSVMPAPNSYNSPLHF
17	TRBV6-8	TRBJ2-3	CASSYSSVAEDGDTQYF
15	TRBV6-8	TRBJ1-6	CASSTWGSYNSPLHF
15	TRBV11-3	TRBJ2-6	CASSFEGAGANVLTF
15	TRBV7-8	TRBJ2-3	CASSFALLGTMAQYF
16	TRBV9	TRBJ2-2	CASSVGQGANTGELFF
13	TRBV6-8	TRBJ1-1	CASSARMDTEAFF
15	TRBV18	TRBJ1-4	CASSPPGMPNEKLFF
16	TRBV11-3	TRBJ2-6	CASSLMTGAGANVLTF
16	TRBV11-3	TRBJ1-2	CASSLPRAGINYGYTF
13	TRBV4-1	TRBJ2-3	CASSQDGGKTQYF
14	TRBV19	TRBJ1-1	CASRRRRVNTEAFF
18	TRBV9	TRBJ2-7	CASSPLNPRGVFSYEQYF
14	TRBV6-1	TRBJ1-3	CASSEGNSGNTIYF
14	TRBV6-8	TRBJ1-1	CASSGAGLYTEAFF
13	TRBV6-8	TRBJ2-2	CASSYSGNGELFF
16	TRBV19	TRBJ1-4	CASSIGFPAANEKLFF
14	TRBV6-8	TRBJ2-5	CAISNQGVAETQYF
16	TRBV18	TRBJ1-1	CASSPLRTGMNTEAFF
14	TRBV6-8	TRBJ2-7	CASSPLDRGWEQYF
14	TRBV4-1	TRBJ2-5	CASSRGGPGETQYF
13	TRBV6-8	TRBJ2-1	CAIRLDRYNEQFF
14	TRBV29-1	TRBJ2-3	CSVRSGGYTDTQYF
15	TRBV18	TRBJ1-6	CASSSGDGQNSPLHF
15	TRBV4-1	TRBJ2-2	CASSQDRSWTGELFF
14	TRBV6-8	TRBJ1-5	CAISLGGVDQPQHF
14	TRBV18	TRBJ1-1	CASSPTATQGEAFF
16	TRBV14	TRBJ2-1	CASSPLHRGRFNEQFF
14	TRBV19	TRBJ2-5	CASSNLALQETQYF
16	TRBV10-1	TRBJ1-3	CASSESKPLRGNTIYF
14	TRBV6-8	TRBJ1-1	CASTVSLANTEAFF
15	TRBV11-3	TRBJ1-3	CASSLFGGAGNTIYF
14	TRBV12-5	TRBJ2-1	CASGFPLGGNEQFF
14	TRBV9	TRBJ1-2	CASSPSTGDYGYTF
12	TRBV30	TRBJ2-7	CAAGQGIYEQYF
13	TRBV6-8	TRBJ2-4	CASSYPNENIQYF
14	TRBV6-8	TRBJ2-7	CASSSMMSSYEQYF
12	TRBV29-1	TRBJ2-2	CSVDRGYGELFF